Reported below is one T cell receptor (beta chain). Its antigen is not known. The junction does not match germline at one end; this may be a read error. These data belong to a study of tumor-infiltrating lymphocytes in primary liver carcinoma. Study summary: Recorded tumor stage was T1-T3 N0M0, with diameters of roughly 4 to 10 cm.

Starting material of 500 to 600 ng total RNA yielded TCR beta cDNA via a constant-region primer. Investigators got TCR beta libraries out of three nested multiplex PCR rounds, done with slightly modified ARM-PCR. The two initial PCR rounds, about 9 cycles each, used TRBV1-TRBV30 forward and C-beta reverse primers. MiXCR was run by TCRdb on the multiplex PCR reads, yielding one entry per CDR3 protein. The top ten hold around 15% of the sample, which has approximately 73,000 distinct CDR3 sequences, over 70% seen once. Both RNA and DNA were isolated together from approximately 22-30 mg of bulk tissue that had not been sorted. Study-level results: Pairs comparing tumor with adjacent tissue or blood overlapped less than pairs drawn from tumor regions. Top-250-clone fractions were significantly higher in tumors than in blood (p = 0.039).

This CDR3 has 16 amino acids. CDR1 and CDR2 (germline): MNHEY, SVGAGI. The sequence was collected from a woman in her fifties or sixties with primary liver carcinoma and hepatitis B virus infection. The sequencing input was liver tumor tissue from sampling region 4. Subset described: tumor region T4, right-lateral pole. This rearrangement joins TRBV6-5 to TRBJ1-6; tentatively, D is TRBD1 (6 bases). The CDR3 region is CASSYFFSGAGSPLHF. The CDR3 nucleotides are TGTGCTAGCAGTTACTTTTTTTCGGGGGCGGGTTCACCCCTCCACTTT.